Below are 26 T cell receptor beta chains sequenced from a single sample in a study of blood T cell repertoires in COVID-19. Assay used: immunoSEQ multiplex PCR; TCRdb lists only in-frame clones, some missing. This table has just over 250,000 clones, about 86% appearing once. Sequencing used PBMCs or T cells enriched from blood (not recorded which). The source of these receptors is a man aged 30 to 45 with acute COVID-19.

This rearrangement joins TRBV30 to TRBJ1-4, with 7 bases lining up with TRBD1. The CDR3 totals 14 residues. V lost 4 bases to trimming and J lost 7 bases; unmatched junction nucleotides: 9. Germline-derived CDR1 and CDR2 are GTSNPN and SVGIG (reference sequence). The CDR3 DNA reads TGTGCCTGGAACGGGGGACAGCTGGGTGAAAAACTGTTTTTT. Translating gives CAWNGGQLGEKLFF.

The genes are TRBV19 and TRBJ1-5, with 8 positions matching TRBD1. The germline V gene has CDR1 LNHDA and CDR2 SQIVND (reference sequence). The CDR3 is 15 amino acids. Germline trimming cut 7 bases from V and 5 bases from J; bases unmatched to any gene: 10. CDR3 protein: CASTYRDRRDQPQHF. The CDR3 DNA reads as TGTGCCAGTACCTATCGGGACAGGCGAGATCAGCCCCAGCATTTT.

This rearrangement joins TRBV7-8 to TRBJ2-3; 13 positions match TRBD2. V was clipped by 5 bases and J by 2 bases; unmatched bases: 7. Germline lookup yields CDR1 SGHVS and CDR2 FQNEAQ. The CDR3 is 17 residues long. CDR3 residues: CASSLRLAGGPTDTQYF. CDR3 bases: TGTGCCAGCAGCCTTCGACTAGCGGGAGGTCCCACAGATACGCAGTATTTT.

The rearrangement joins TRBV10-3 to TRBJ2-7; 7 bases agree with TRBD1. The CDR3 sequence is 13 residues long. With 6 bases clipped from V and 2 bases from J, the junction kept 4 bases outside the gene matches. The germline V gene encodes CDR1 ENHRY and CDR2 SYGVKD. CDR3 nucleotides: TGTGCCATCAGAGGGGACAGAGCCTACGAGCAGTACGTC. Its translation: CAIRGDRAYEQYV.

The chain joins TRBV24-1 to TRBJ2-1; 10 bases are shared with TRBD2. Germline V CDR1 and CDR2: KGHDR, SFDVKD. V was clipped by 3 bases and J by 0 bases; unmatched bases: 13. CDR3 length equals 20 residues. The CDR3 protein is CATSDSPGLAQPSSYNEQFF. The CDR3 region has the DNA TGTGCCACCAGTGATAGTCCGGGACTAGCGCAACCCTCCTCCTACAATGAGCAGTTCTTC.

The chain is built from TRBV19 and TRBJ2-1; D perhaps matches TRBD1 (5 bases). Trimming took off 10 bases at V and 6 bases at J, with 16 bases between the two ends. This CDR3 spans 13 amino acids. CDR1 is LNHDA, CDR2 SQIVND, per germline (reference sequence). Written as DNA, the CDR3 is TGTGCCACCAGGGCTCCGTCAGCCAATGAGCAGTTCTTC. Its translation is CATRAPSANEQFF.

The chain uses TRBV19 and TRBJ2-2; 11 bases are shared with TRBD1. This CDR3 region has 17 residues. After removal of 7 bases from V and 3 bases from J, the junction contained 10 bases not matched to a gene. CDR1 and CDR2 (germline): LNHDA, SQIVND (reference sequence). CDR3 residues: CASTWTGGGRDTGELFF. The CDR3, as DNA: TGTGCCAGTACCTGGACAGGGGGCGGGAGGGACACCGGGGAGCTGTTTTTT. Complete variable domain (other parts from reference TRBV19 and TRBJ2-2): DGGITQSPKYLFRKEGQNVTLSCEQNLNHDAMYWYRQDPGQGLRLIYYSQIVNDFQKGDIAEGYSVSREKKESFPLTVTSAQKNPTAFYLCASTWTGGGRDTGELFFGEGSRLTVL.

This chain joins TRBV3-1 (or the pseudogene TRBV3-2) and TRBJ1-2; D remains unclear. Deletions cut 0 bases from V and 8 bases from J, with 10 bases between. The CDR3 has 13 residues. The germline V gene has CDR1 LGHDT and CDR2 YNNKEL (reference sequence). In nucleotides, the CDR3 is TGTGCCAGCAGCCAAGAAGCCGTGCGAGGCTACACCTTC. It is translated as CASSQEAVRGYTF.

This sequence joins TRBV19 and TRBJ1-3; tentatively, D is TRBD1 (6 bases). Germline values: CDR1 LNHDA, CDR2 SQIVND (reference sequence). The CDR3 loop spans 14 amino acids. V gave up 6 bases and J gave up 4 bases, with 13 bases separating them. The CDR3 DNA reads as TGTGCCAGTAGCGACAGGTCCGGGGGAAACACCATATATTTT. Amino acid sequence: CASSDRSGGNTIYF.

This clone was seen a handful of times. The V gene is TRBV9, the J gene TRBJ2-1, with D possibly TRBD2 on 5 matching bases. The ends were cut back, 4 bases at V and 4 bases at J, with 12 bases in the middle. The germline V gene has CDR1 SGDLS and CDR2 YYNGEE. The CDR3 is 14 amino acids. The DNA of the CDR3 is TGTGCCAGCAGCCCTACGCGCGGGTACAATGAGCAGTTCTTC. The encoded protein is CASSPTRGYNEQFF.

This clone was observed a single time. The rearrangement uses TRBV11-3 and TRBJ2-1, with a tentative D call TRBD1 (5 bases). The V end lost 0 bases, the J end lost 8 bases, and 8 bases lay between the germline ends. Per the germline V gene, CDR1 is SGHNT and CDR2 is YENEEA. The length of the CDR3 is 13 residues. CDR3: CASSLEYRYEQFF. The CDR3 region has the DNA TGTGCCAGCAGCTTAGAATACAGGTATGAGCAGTTCTTC.

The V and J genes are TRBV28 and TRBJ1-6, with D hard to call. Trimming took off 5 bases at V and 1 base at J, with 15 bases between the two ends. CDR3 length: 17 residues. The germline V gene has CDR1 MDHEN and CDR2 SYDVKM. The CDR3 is CASSPAGFGSYNSPLHF. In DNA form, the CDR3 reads TGTGCCAGCAGTCCAGCCGGCTTCGGGTCCTATAATTCACCCCTCCACTTT.

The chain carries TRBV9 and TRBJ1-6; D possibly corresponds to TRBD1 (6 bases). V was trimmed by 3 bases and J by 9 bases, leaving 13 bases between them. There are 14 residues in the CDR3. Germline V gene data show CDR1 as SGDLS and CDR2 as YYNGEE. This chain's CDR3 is CASSARDTISPLHF. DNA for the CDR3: TGTGCCAGCAGCGCCCGGGACACCATTTCACCCCTCCACTTT.

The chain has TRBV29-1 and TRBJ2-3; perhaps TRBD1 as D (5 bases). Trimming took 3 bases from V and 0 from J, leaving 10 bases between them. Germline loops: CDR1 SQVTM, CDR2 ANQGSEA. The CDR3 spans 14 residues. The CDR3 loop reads CSVEETDSTDTQYF. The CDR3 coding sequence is TGCAGCGTTGAGGAGACAGATAGCACAGATACGCAGTATTTT.

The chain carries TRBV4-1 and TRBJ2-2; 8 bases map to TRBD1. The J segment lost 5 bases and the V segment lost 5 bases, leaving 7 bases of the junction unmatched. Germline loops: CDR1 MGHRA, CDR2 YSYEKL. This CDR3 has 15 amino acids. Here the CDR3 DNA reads TGCGCCAGCAGCTACCAGGGGGCGAGGACCGGGGAGCTGTTTTTT. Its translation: CASSYQGARTGELFF.

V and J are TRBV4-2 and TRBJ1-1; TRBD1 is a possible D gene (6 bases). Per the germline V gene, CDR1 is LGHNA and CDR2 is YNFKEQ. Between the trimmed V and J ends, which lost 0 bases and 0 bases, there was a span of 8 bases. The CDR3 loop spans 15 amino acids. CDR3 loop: CASSQDGQMNTEAFF. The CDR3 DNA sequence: TGTGCCAGCAGCCAAGATGGACAGATGAACACTGAAGCTTTCTTT.

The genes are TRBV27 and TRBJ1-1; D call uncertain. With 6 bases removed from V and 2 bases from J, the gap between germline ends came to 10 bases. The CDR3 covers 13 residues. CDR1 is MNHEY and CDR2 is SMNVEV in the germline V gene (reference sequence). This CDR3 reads CASRRMRNTEAFF. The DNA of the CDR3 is TGTGCCAGCAGACGCATGAGAAACACTGAAGCTTTCTTT.

The CDR3 is CASSPNNRDRSYNSPLHF. CDR3 sequence (DNA): TGCGCCAGCAGCCCTAACAACAGGGATCGCTCCTATAATTCACCCCTCCACTTT. This chain uses TRBV5-1 with TRBJ1-6; weak D call: TRBD1 (6 bases). The CDR3 covers 18 residues. V lost 4 bases, J lost 0 bases, and 17 bases lay in between. From germline, CDR1 is SGHRS and CDR2 YFSETQ.

Here the CDR3 DNA reads TGTGCCAGCAGCGTAGGCCTCATAGGGGGTGAAGCTTTCTTT. It encodes CASSVGLIGGEAFF. The chain employs TRBV9 and TRBJ1-1, with a weak D call TRBD1 (6 bases). Germline V gene data show CDR1 as SGDLS and CDR2 as YYNGEE. The V end lost 0 bases, the J end lost 7 bases, and 13 bases lay between the germline ends. There are 14 residues in the CDR3.

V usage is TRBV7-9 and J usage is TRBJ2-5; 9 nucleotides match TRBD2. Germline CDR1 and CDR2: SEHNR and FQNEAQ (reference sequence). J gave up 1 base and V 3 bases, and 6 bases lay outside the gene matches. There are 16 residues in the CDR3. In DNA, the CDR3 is TGTGCCAGCAGCTTCAGGCCTAGCGGGATCCAAGAGACCCAGTACTTC. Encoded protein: CASSFRPSGIQETQYF.

CDR3 DNA: TGTGCCAGCAGCCCGGGGACTAGCAGTCCGTCTTACGAGCAGTACGTC. It yields the protein CASSPGTSSPSYEQYV. The rearrangement joins TRBV4-2 to TRBJ2-7, with 9 bases lining up with TRBD2. Germline assignment: CDR1 LGHNA and CDR2 YNFKEQ. The CDR3 totals 16 residues. Losses at the gene ends were 4 bases for V and 4 bases for J; bases not matched to a gene: 11.

The CDR3 DNA follows: TGTGCCAGCAGCCCGCCCGGGACAGGGTCTGGAAACACCATATATTTT. Protein product: CASSPPGTGSGNTIYF. This chain joins TRBV5-5 and TRBJ1-3, with 9 bases that match TRBD1. Germline assignment: CDR1 SGHKS and CDR2 YYEKEE (reference sequence). The CDR3 has 16 residues. Germline trimming cut 4 bases from V and 1 base from J; bases unmatched to any gene: 6.

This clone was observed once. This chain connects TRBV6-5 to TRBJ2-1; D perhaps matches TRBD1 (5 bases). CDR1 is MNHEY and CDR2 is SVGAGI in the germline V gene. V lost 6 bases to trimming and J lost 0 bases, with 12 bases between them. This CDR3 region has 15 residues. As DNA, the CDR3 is TGTGCCAGCAGGGGGCTGACGAGCTCCTACAATGAGCAGTTCTTC. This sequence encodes CASRGLTSSYNEQFF.

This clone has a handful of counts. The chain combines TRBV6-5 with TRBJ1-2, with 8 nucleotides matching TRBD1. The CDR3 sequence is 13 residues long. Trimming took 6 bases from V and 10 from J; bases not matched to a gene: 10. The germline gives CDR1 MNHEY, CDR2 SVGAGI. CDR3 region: CASSRDRGGHYTF. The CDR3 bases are TGTGCCAGCAGCCGAGACAGGGGAGGTCACTACACCTTC.

The CDR3 is CASSLDFHNSPLHF. The CDR3 DNA is TGTGCCAGCAGTCTGGACTTCCATAATTCACCCCTCCACTTT. This chain joins TRBV28 and TRBJ1-6; D remains ambiguous. CDR3 size: 14 residues. Trimming removed 5 bases from V and 5 bases from J, with 10 bases in between. Germline V CDR1 and CDR2: MDHEN, SYDVKM.

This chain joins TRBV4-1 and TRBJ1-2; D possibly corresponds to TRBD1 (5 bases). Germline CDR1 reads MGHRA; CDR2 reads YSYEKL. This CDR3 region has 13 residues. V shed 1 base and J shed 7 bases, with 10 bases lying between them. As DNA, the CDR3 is TGCGCCAGCAGCCAAGGGGTAGGGGCTGGCTACACCTTC. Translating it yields CASSQGVGAGYTF.